The present entry profiles one T cell receptor beta chain with its context. Its antigen is unknown. The data belong to a study of T-cell memory formation after mild COVID-19. Via MiXCR, TCRdb re-called the 5' RACE reads, giving one row per CDR3 protein. The sample contains fewer than 700,000 distinct CDR3 sequences, about a sixth of which appear only once. The study's findings and limits: Nothing showed for sure that second-wave clones peaking on day 37 were SARS-CoV-2 specific.

The sequence came from an adult woman who had mild COVID-19 (a few samples of this study predate the infection). Cell type and time point are not known. Sample: PBMCs or a T cell subset sorted from them (not recorded which).

The CDR3 region has the DNA TGTGCCAGCAGCCAAGGGGTAAAACTGTTTTTT. Encoded protein: CASSQGVKLFF. The rearrangement links TRBV14 to TRBJ1-4; the D is unclear. CDR1 SGHDN and CDR2 FVKESK come from the germline V gene. V dropped 1 base and J dropped 10 bases, with 4 bases sitting between them. The CDR3 has 11 amino acids.